The source of this T cell receptor beta chain is a study of blood T cell repertoires in COVID-19. Some clones are missing from TCRdb's copy, which holds only in-frame ones; the method was immunoSEQ multiplex PCR. The table has hundreds of thousands of clones, about nine tenths seen once; the top ten hold almost 1.5%. The sample holds one count of this clone. The CDR3 spans 14 residues. CDR1 is SGHDT, CDR2 YYEEEE, per germline. Between the trimmed V and J ends, which lost 4 bases and 5 bases, there was a span of 15 bases. This clonotype originated in a woman under 40 with active or convalescent COVID-19. The specimen sequenced was peripheral blood. The chain carries TRBV5-6 and TRBJ1-1; tentative D call: TRBD1 (5 bases). CDR3 DNA: TGTGCCAGCAGCATAGCGGGGGGTTATACTGAAGCTTTCTTT. This translates into CASSIAGGYTEAFF.